The 8 T cell receptor beta chains below all came from one sample that was sequenced in a study of response to subunit inactivated influenza vaccine (dated by TCRdb to 2016 to 2018). Library generation was performed with RT-PCR. The instrument given in TCRdb is Illumina HiSeq 2500. The public reads were reanalyzed by TCRdb: fastp trimming at Q25, MiXCR alignment, in-frame beta chains only. Under each unique CDR3 protein, matching rows form one entry showing the most common genes and DNA. The sample data list some 480,000 distinct CDR3 sequences, and approximately 10% of these were observed just once. Approximately 12% of the sample is held by the ten biggest clonotypes. The time point label on this specimen signifies: around 45 days after influenza vaccine administration. Sequencing used PBMCs from blood, obtained about 40 days after vaccination. These receptor sequences come from a man aged 50-59 years who received an inactivated influenza vaccine. Donor details come from another sample of the same person, matched by shared clones.

The J gene is TRBJ2-5, the V gene TRBV29-1, with TRBD1 matching 8 bases. The CDR3 is 15 amino acids. Looked up from germline, CDR1 is SQVTM and CDR2 is ANQGSEA. J lost 4 bases, V lost 8 bases, and 15 bases had no gene match. The CDR3 here is CSHPPNGRGRETQYF. CDR3 nucleotide sequence: TGCAGCCACCCCCCCAACGGCAGGGGGCGAGAGACCCAGTACTTC.

V gene TRBV6-1 combines with J gene TRBJ1-1, with 8 bases fitting TRBD1. From germline, CDR1 is MNHNS and CDR2 SASEGT. The junction had 11 bases not matched to a gene; V was cut back by 6 bases and J by 5 bases. CDR3 size: 15 residues. As DNA, the CDR3 is TGTGCCAGCAGGGGTACGGACAGGGTAGGGACTGAAGCTTTCTTT. It codes for CASRGTDRVGTEAFF.

This clonotype was seen a few times. The genes are TRBV6-2 or TRBV6-3 and TRBJ2-7; D is perhaps TRBD1 (5 bases). Deletions cut 6 bases from V and 4 bases from J, with 13 bases between. Germline-derived CDR1 and CDR2 are MNHEY and SVGEGT. CDR3 length: 13 amino acids. The CDR3 nucleotides read TGTGCCAGCAGGTCGCAGGGTGTATACGAGCAGTACTTC. This encodes CASRSQGVYEQYF.

This clonotype occurred a few times. The chain carries TRBV12-3 or TRBV12-4 and TRBJ2-3; D is uncertain. This CDR3 is 14 amino acids long. V was pared by 6 bases and J by 2 bases, with 12 bases between. CDR3 residues: CASSRLGPTDTQYF. CDR3 bases: TGTGCCAGCAGCCGCCTTGGGCCCACAGATACGCAGTATTTT.

This clonotype was picked up a small number of times. This chain connects TRBV7-2 to TRBJ2-7; 9 bases fit TRBD1. CDR3 length equals 15 residues. CDR1 and CDR2 from the germline V gene are SGHTA and FQGNSA. J gave up 6 bases and V 4 bases, and 10 bases lay outside the gene matches. The chain's CDR3 is CASSSGTGRSLEQYF. CDR3 bases: TGTGCCAGCAGCTCTGGGACAGGGCGGTCCCTCGAGCAGTACTTC.

This clonotype was counted many times. This chain links TRBV5-1 with TRBJ2-1; 8 nucleotides align to TRBD2. The CDR3 totals 16 residues. The germline V gene encodes CDR1 SGHRS and CDR2 YFSETQ. The V segment lost 3 bases and the J segment 7 bases; nucleotides outside the gene matches: 12. This chain's CDR3 is CASSSEVPGLVNEQFF. CDR3 in DNA: TGCGCCAGCAGCTCGGAAGTTCCGGGACTAGTTAATGAGCAGTTCTTC.

The chain couples TRBV7-9 to TRBJ2-7, with 10 positions matching TRBD2. V was pared by 5 bases and J by 4 bases, with 8 bases of the junction left unmatched. Per germline, CDR1 SEHNR and CDR2 FQNEAQ (reference sequence). CDR3 length: 15 residues. The CDR3 here is CASSPSWTSGYEQYF. DNA for the CDR3: TGTGCCAGCAGCCCCTCCTGGACTAGCGGATACGAGCAGTACTTC.

In its sample, this clonotype was seen a few times. The gene calls are TRBV7-2 and TRBJ1-6; D possibly corresponds to TRBD1 (5 bases). V lost 2 bases, J lost 7 bases, and 18 bases lay in between. Germline assignment: CDR1 SGHTA and CDR2 FQGNSA. The CDR3 totals 17 residues. CDR3 coding DNA: TGTGCCAGCAGCTTAAACTCGGGGGGGAGAGAGAATTCACCCCTCCACTTT. It is translated as CASSLNSGGRENSPLHF.